Listed here is a single T cell receptor beta chain. The data were produced by immunoSEQ multiplex PCR, yet TCRdb's version contains in-frame clones alone and is incomplete. The sample contains about 1,100 clones, about 77% of which appear only once. Time point in this sample: 2015-2016 season, 7 days after influenza vaccination. Sorted cTfh were non-naive CD4+CXCR5+PD-1+, either ICOS+CD38+ or ICOS-CD38-. This sample stems from a study of follicular helper T cells after annual influenza vaccination. CDR3 size: 14 residues. In germline, CDR1 is MNHEY, CDR2 SVGAGI. Unmatched junction bases numbered 6, after V lost 8 bases and J lost 0 bases.

The chain has TRBV6-5 and TRBJ2-7, with 8 bases that match TRBD1. Sequenced here: CXCR5+ CD38+ circulating T follicular helper cells from blood, sampled 7 days after influenza vaccination. Noted subset: circulating Tfh, non-naive CD4+CXCR5+PD-1+ (ICOS+CD38+ or ICOS-CD38-). The sequence was obtained from an adult who received the influenza vaccine. CDR3 DNA: TGTGCCAGCGGCGGGACAGGACCCTCCTACGAGCAGTACTTC. Protein sequence: CASGGTGPSYEQYF.